One and the same sample provided the 32 T cell receptor beta chains below, sequenced in a study of regulatory T cells in long-lasting Graves disease. Time point reported: newly diagnosed GD, antithyroid drugs for less than 3 months. PBMC-derived RNA was used for the TCR library. For TCR beta, libraries came from iRepertoire HTBI primers and Arm-PCR of CDR3 regions. One entry per CDR3 protein results from TCRdb running MiXCR on the multiplex PCR reads. Seen here are about 420,000 distinct CDR3 sequences, over 15% observed once, and the top ten hold around a quarter. Another study also made use of these data, one on T cells in Graves' hyperthyroidism and ophthalmopathy.

The sequenced sample was peripheral blood mononuclear cells (PBMCs), obtained at new diagnosis, from a patient treated with antithyroid drugs. The receptors were sampled from a woman under 30 with Graves disease.

The table lists this clonotype with a few counts. This may come from a read error, since a much larger clone is one base off. The V gene is TRBV12-3 or TRBV12-4, the J gene TRBJ2-7; D perhaps matches TRBD1 (6 bases). This CDR3 has 14 residues. With 6 bases removed from V and 3 bases from J, the gap between germline ends came to 15 bases. The CDR3 reads CASSLNRESYEQYF. As DNA, the CDR3 is TGTGCCAGCAGCTTGAACAGGGAAAGCTACGAGCAGTACTTC.

With regard to this clonotype: This sequence may be a read error, since a much larger clone differs from it by one base. The chain joins TRBV15 to TRBJ1-4, with 7 nucleotides matching TRBD1. The CDR3 has 14 residues. Germline V lookup: CDR1 LNHNV, CDR2 YYDKDF (reference sequence). After removal of 1 base from V and 7 bases from J, the junction contained 3 bases not matched to a gene. CDR3 in amino acids: CATSRGAGGEKLFF. The CDR3 nucleotides read TGTGCCACCAGCAGAGGGGCAGGGGGTGAAAAACTGTTTTTT.

This clonotype was detected a few times. V gene TRBV20-1 combines with J gene TRBJ2-1, with 8 bases lining up with TRBD1. The V segment lost 6 bases and the J segment 8 bases; nucleotides outside the gene matches: 6. CDR3 size: 12 residues. Per the germline V gene, CDR1 is DFQATT and CDR2 is SNEGSKA (reference sequence). The chain's CDR3 is CSANDRGDEQFF. The CDR3 DNA follows: TGCAGTGCAAACGACAGGGGCGATGAGCAGTTCTTC.

This clonotype has ten or more counts. This chain uses TRBV6-1 with TRBJ2-7, with 8 bases that match TRBD2. Trimming took 7 bases from V and 3 from J; bases not matched to a gene: 17. The CDR3 loop spans 17 amino acids. The germline V gene has CDR1 MNHNS and CDR2 SASEGT. The CDR3 DNA follows: TGTGCCAGCACGGGACTAAGCGGGAGTCACTTGGGCTACGAGCAGTACTTC. Protein sequence: CASTGLSGSHLGYEQYF.

The rearrangement joins TRBV20-1 to TRBJ2-7; 9 nucleotides line up with TRBD2. Germline CDR1 and CDR2: DFQATT and SNEGSKA (reference sequence). Losses at the gene ends were 1 base for V and 2 bases for J; bases not matched to a gene: 18. The CDR3 runs 19 residues. Here the CDR3 DNA reads TGCAGTGCTAGAGGAGGTACTAAGCGGGAGGCCACTAGCCCCTACGAGCAGTACTTC. Translated, it gives CSARGGTKREATSPYEQYF.

This clonotype has just a few counts. This rearrangement joins TRBV11-2 to TRBJ2-3; 8 bases match TRBD2. The CDR3 runs to 16 residues. The V gene end was trimmed by 6 bases and the J gene end by 1 base; junction bases not matched to a gene: 9. Germline V lookup: CDR1 SGHAT, CDR2 FQNNGV. CDR3 coding DNA: TGTGCCAGCAGTCAGAGCGGGGGCCGGGGCACAGATACGCAGTATTTT. Amino acid sequence: CASSQSGGRGTDTQYF. The complete variable domain, with remaining parts taken from reference TRBV11-2 and TRBJ2-3, reads EAGVAQSPRYKIIEKRQSVAFWCNPISGHATLYWYQQILGQGPKLLIQFQNNGVVDDSQLPKDRFSAERLKGVDSTLKIQPAKLEDSAVYLCASSQSGGRGTDTQYFGPGTRLTVL.

This clonotype was counted at least ten times. This chain connects TRBV20-1 to TRBJ2-1; D unclear. The CDR3 is 12 residues long. Deletions cut 5 bases from V and 8 bases from J, with 13 bases between. The V gene's germline CDR1 is DFQATT and CDR2 SNEGSKA (reference sequence). The CDR3 reads CSAVHPGDEQFF. DNA of the CDR3: TGCAGTGCTGTGCACCCCGGCGATGAGCAGTTCTTC.

This clonotype was counted many times. The chain carries TRBV2 and TRBJ1-1; D might be TRBD1 (5 bases). The CDR3 consists of 13 residues. V lost 6 bases and J lost 0, with 8 bases in between. CDR1 SNHLY and CDR2 FYNNEI come from the germline V gene. DNA of the CDR3: TGTGCCAGCAGAGACAGACTGAACACTGAAGCTTTCTTT. Translation: CASRDRLNTEAFF.

This clonotype showed up many times. The genes are TRBV7-2 and TRBJ1-1, with D unresolved. The CDR3 loop spans 14 amino acids. V dropped 6 bases and J dropped 3 bases, with 14 bases sitting between them. Germline assignment: CDR1 SGHTA and CDR2 FQGNSA. CDR3 protein: CASRPPIRDTEAFF. CDR3 nucleotide sequence: TGTGCCAGCAGGCCGCCCATCCGGGACACTGAAGCTTTCTTT.

The chain employs TRBV2 and TRBJ2-4; no reliable D call. V lost 6 bases and J lost 2, with 5 bases in between. The CDR3 is 12 amino acids. Looked up from germline, CDR1 is SNHLY and CDR2 is FYNNEI. The CDR3 bases are TGTGCCAGCAGCGCCTCCAAAAACATTCAGTACTTC. As protein: CASSASKNIQYF.

The chain recombines TRBV18 with TRBJ1-4; D is perhaps TRBD1 (6 bases). The V and J ends lost 2 bases and 7 bases respectively, with 17 bases between them. The CDR3 has 16 amino acids. The germline V gene has CDR1 KGHSH and CDR2 LQKENI. CDR3 sequence reads: CASSPGLGGLIEKLFF. Written as DNA, the CDR3 is TGTGCCAGCTCACCAGGACTTGGGGGCTTGATTGAAAAACTGTTTTTT.

This clonotype was seen more than once but under ten times. CDR3: CRGVEAQETQYF. The CDR3, as DNA: TGCAGGGGGGTTGAGGCCCAAGAGACCCAGTACTTC. V gene TRBV20-1 combines with J gene TRBJ2-5; either TRBD1 or TRBD2 may supply D (5 bases each). Germline lookup yields CDR1 DFQATT and CDR2 SNEGSKA (reference sequence). The CDR3 length is 12 residues.

This clonotype was seen many times. The chain couples TRBV12-3 or TRBV12-4 to TRBJ1-2; the D is unclear. There are 17 residues in the CDR3. The V end lost 3 bases, the J end lost 4 bases, and 21 bases lay between the germline ends. The CDR3: CASSFVAGRSGAYGYTF. Here the CDR3 DNA reads TGTGCCAGCAGTTTCGTGGCAGGTCGATCAGGTGCCTATGGCTACACCTTC.

This clonotype was detected only a few times. The V call is TRBV9, the J call TRBJ1-2, with unresolved D. The ends were cut back, 2 bases at V and 1 base at J, with 18 bases in the middle. The V gene's germline CDR1 is SGDLS and CDR2 YYNGEE. CDR3 length: 17 amino acids. CDR3 loop: CASSVSPTRIDNYGYTF. The CDR3 DNA is TGTGCCAGCAGCGTTAGTCCTACAAGAATCGATAACTATGGCTACACCTTC. The complete variable domain, with remaining parts taken from reference TRBV9 and TRBJ1-2, reads DSGVTQTPKHLITATGQRVTLRCSPRSGDLSVYWYQQSLDQGLQFLIQYYNGEERAKGNILERFSAQQFPDLHSELNLSSLELGDSALYFCASSVSPTRIDNYGYTFGSGTRLTVV.

This clonotype was recorded many times. The gene calls are TRBV30 and TRBJ2-5; 11 nucleotides line up with TRBD1. The J call may be faulty, since TRBJ2-1 better matches the DNA end. The CDR3 runs to 15 residues. Germline loops: CDR1 GTSNPN, CDR2 SVGIG (reference sequence). CDR3 in DNA: TGTGCCTGGGGACAGGGGGCGATCGGGATCTTTGAGCAGTTCTTC. Residues: CAWGQGAIGIFEQFF.

This clonotype was seen at least ten times. Compared with germline, one end of the junction differs, possibly owing to a read error. The V and J genes are TRBV7-2 and TRBJ2-5; either TRBD1 or TRBD2 may supply D (5 bases each). The CDR3 runs to 15 residues. Germline-derived CDR1 and CDR2 are SGHTA and FQGNSA. In DNA, the CDR3 is TGTGCCAGCAGCTTCACGCTGTCGGGGCAAGCGACCCAGTACTTC. It translates to CASSFTLSGQATQYF.

This clonotype appeared a few times. The V and J genes are TRBV10-3 and TRBJ2-4, with D perhaps TRBD1 or TRBD2 (7 bases each). With 0 bases removed from V and 8 bases from J, the gap between germline ends came to 20 bases. Germline CDR1 is ENHRY and CDR2 is SYGVKD. CDR3 length: 17 amino acids. This CDR3 reads CAISESRTGVAGYIQYF. The CDR3 bases are TGTGCCATCAGTGAGTCTAGAACAGGGGTAGCGGGTTACATTCAGTACTTC.

This clonotype was seen many times. V is TRBV7-9 and J is TRBJ2-5; tentatively, D is TRBD1 or TRBD2 (5 bases each). Germline loops: CDR1 SEHNR, CDR2 FQNEAQ (reference sequence). CDR3 length: 15 amino acids. Trimming removed 6 bases at V and 5 bases at J, with 19 bases between. DNA for the CDR3: TGTGCCAGCAGGAACAGGATAGGATCGGGGGAGACCCAGTACTTC. Its protein is CASRNRIGSGETQYF. The variable domain in full, completed from reference TRBV7-9 and TRBJ2-5, reads DTGVSQNPRHKITKRGQNVTFRCDPISEHNRLYWYRQTLGQGPEFLTYFQNEAQLEKSRLLSDRFSAERPKGSFSTLEIQRTEQGDSAMYLCASRNRIGSGETQYFGPGTRLLVL.

This clonotype was counted many times. The chain employs TRBV10-3 and TRBJ1-1, with 7 positions matching TRBD1. V was pared by 11 bases and J by 4 bases, with 10 bases of the junction left unmatched. Germline lookup yields CDR1 ENHRY and CDR2 SYGVKD. The CDR3 has 13 residues. The CDR3 region is CAVMGQSATEAFF. In DNA, the CDR3 is TGTGCCGTCATGGGACAGTCGGCCACTGAAGCTTTCTTT.

The rearrangement uses TRBV4-1 and TRBJ2-7; D perhaps matches TRBD2 (6 bases). This CDR3 comprises 15 residues. Trimming stripped 1 base from V and 0 bases from J, with 10 bases between. CDR1 and CDR2 (germline): MGHRA, YSYEKL. CDR3 loop: CASSQVTSLSYEQYF. CDR3 DNA sequence: TGCGCCAGCAGCCAAGTTACTAGCCTCTCCTACGAGCAGTACTTC.

This clonotype was recorded at least ten times. V gene TRBV20-1 combines with J gene TRBJ1-5; a weak D match, TRBD1 (5 bases). The CDR3 has 14 residues. V lost 6 bases and J 4 bases, leaving 16 bases between the germline ends. Germline V CDR1 and CDR2: DFQATT, SNEGSKA (reference sequence). The CDR3 region is CSAARATVNQPQHF. For the CDR3, the DNA is TGCAGTGCCGCCAGGGCGACAGTTAATCAGCCCCAGCATTTT.

This clonotype was observed many times. The genes are TRBV5-1 and TRBJ2-5; weak D call: TRBD2 (8 bases). The CDR3 has 15 amino acids. Looked up from germline, CDR1 is SGHRS and CDR2 is YFSETQ. Trimming left V 2 bases short and J 3 bases short, with 14 bases between. The DNA of the CDR3 is TGCGCCAGCAGCTTTGGGACAGCGGGGGAAGAGACCCAGTACTTC. As protein: CASSFGTAGEETQYF.

This clonotype was seen only a few times. The V and J genes are TRBV7-3 and TRBJ2-1; 12 bases fit TRBD2. The germline V gene encodes CDR1 SGHTA and CDR2 FQGTGA. There are 18 residues in the CDR3. V was pared by 1 base and J by 7 bases, with 11 bases of the junction left unmatched. The CDR3 here is CASSLNPGLAGMWNEQFF. The CDR3 nucleotides are TGTGCCAGCAGCTTAAATCCCGGACTAGCGGGAATGTGGAATGAGCAGTTCTTC.

This sequence joins TRBV5-1 and TRBJ2-7; 7 bases map to TRBD1. V dropped 5 bases and J dropped 9; count of bases not matched to a gene: 14. Per germline, CDR1 SGHRS and CDR2 YFSETQ. The CDR3 covers 14 residues. The CDR3, as DNA: TGCGCCAGCAGGCCCTTCGGGACAGCCAATGGGCAGTACTTC. Translating it yields CASRPFGTANGQYF.

This clonotype was seen at least ten times. The chain is built from TRBV28 and TRBJ2-7; D is perhaps TRBD2 (5 bases). The CDR3 has 14 residues. V lost 3 bases and J lost 3, with 12 bases in between. Germline CDR1 and CDR2: MDHEN and SYDVKM. The CDR3 sequence: CASSLGVEGYEQYF. Written as DNA, the CDR3 is TGTGCCAGCAGTTTGGGTGTTGAGGGCTACGAGCAGTACTTC.

This clonotype was seen only a few times. V gene TRBV24-1 combines with J gene TRBJ2-3; D is undetermined. CDR1 and CDR2 (germline): KGHDR, SFDVKD. Trimming took 4 bases from V and 4 from J, leaving 20 bases between them. The CDR3 contains 17 residues. The CDR3 loop is CATSEGLNPHAADTQYF. The CDR3 DNA sequence: TGTGCCACCAGTGAGGGCTTGAATCCCCACGCGGCAGATACGCAGTATTTT.

In this sample, this clonotype turned up a few times. V gene TRBV7-2 combines with J gene TRBJ2-1; 7 positions match TRBD1. The J segment lost 6 bases and the V segment lost 5 bases, leaving 7 bases of the junction unmatched. Germline CDR1 SGHTA, CDR2 FQGNSA. The CDR3 runs 14 residues. The CDR3 nucleotides read TGTGCCAGCAGCATGACAGGGTTCGGCAATGAGCAGTTCTTC. Protein: CASSMTGFGNEQFF.

The chain has TRBV19 and TRBJ2-7; TRBD1 matches at 9 bases. The trim removed 3 bases at V and 3 bases at J, leaving 6 bases unmatched. CDR1 is LNHDA and CDR2 is SQIVND in the germline V gene (reference sequence). The CDR3 spans 15 residues. CDR3 nucleotide sequence: TGTGCCAGTAGTATGTCGGACAGGGGTTACTACGAGCAGTACTTC. As protein: CASSMSDRGYYEQYF. Full variable domain (outside the CDR3, taken from reference TRBV19 and TRBJ2-7): DGGITQSPKYLFRKEGQNVTLSCEQNLNHDAMYWYRQDPGQGLRLIYYSQIVNDFQKGDIAEGYSVSREKKESFPLTVTSAQKNPTAFYLCASSMSDRGYYEQYFGPGTRLTVT.

This clonotype was counted a few times. The gene calls are TRBV6-5 and TRBJ1-3, with D maybe TRBD1 (5 bases). V was trimmed by 0 bases and J by 0 bases, leaving 9 bases between them. In germline, CDR1 is MNHEY, CDR2 SVGAGI. The CDR3 covers 16 residues. CDR3 in DNA: TGTGCCAGCAGTTACTCCGGGGGTAGCTCTGGAAACACCATATATTTT. It translates to CASSYSGGSSGNTIYF.

This chain links TRBV5-4 with TRBJ1-1, with 10 bases matching TRBD1. Germline CDR1 and CDR2: SGHNT and YYREEE (reference sequence). Trimming took 0 bases from V and 4 from J; bases not matched to a gene: 9. The CDR3 contains 17 residues. The CDR3 DNA is TGTGCCAGCAGCTTGGGACCCCCGGGACAGGGGAGCACTGAAGCTTTCTTT. Protein product: CASSLGPPGQGSTEAFF.

In the case of this clonotype: One base away lies a much larger clone, so this may be a sequencing read error. The rearrangement joins TRBV20-1 to TRBJ2-1; tentatively, D is TRBD1 or TRBD2 (5 bases each). Trimming took 4 bases from V and 10 from J, leaving 20 bases between them. This CDR3 region has 14 residues. Germline assignment: CDR1 DFQATT and CDR2 SNEGSKA (reference sequence). CDR3 region: CSANPGPQVDEQFF. The CDR3 nucleotides are TGCAGTGCTAACCCGGGACCCCAAGTCGACGAGCAGTTCTTC.

The table lists this clonotype with many counts. The rearrangement joins TRBV18 to TRBJ2-3; TRBD2 agrees at 7 bases. The germline gives CDR1 KGHSH, CDR2 LQKENI. The trim removed 5 bases at V and 4 bases at J, leaving 9 bases unmatched. The CDR3 extends over 15 amino acids. The CDR3 reads CASSSSPSGSDTQYF. In nucleotides, the CDR3 is TGTGCCAGCTCATCGTCGCCTAGCGGCTCAGATACGCAGTATTTT.